This TCR beta chain originates from a study of T cell repertoires in cytomegalovirus infection. Germline V gene lookup returns CDR1 SGHTA and CDR2 FQGNSA. Trimming removed 1 base at V and 0 bases at J, with 4 bases between. This CDR3 is 14 amino acids long. This clonotype was detected ten times or more. TCRdb analysed the reads with MiXCR anew, one entry per CDR3 protein. Of about 530,000 distinct CDR3 sequences listed, about a quarter were seen once; the top ten hold roughly an eighth. The sequencing sample was made of PBMCs. The source of this sequence is a human donor in good health (CMV status not recorded). Some clones in this sample may be carry-over from other donors' samples. The chain employs TRBV7-2 and TRBJ1-3; D not certain. CDR3 sequence reads: CASSLGVSGNTIYF. The CDR3 DNA reads TGTGCCAGCAGCTTAGGAGTCTCTGGAAACACCATATATTTT.